Below, 10 T cell receptor beta chains from the same sample are listed, as sequenced in a study of beta chain features in type 1 diabetes. Reverse transcription of all isolated RNA meant that expressed TCRB transcripts were sequenced. The assay was immunoSEQ multiplex PCR, and TCRdb's table has in-frame clones only and misses some. The sample carries some 250,000 clones, 27% recorded once. Sequenced input: central memory CD4+ T cells from blood. The source of these receptors is a man aged 25-45 years in good health.

This clone was observed a single time. This sequence joins TRBV13 and TRBJ2-1, with TRBD2 matching 9 bases. CDR1 is PRHDT and CDR2 is FYEKMQ in the germline V gene (reference sequence). The CDR3 totals 14 residues. V lost 8 bases, J lost 9 bases, and 11 bases stayed unmatched. CDR3 loop: CASVPSGRKIEQFF. DNA for the CDR3: TGTGCCAGCGTTCCCAGCGGGAGGAAGATTGAGCAGTTCTTC.

This clone turned up a few times. The V call is TRBV2, the J call TRBJ2-5; D not resolved. CDR3 length: 15 residues. Germline assignment: CDR1 SNHLY and CDR2 FYNNEI. Trimming left V 1 base short and J 5 bases short, with 14 bases between. The CDR3 region has the DNA TGTGCCAGCAGTGAAGAGGTAGCCCCACGGGAGACCCAGTACTTC. This sequence encodes CASSEEVAPRETQYF.

The rearrangement joins TRBV6-1 to TRBJ1-2, with D perhaps matching TRBD1 (5 bases). Germline V gene lookup returns CDR1 MNHNS and CDR2 SASEGT. Trimming stripped 7 bases from V and 8 bases from J, with 17 bases between. CDR3 length: 13 amino acids. The CDR3, as DNA: TGTGCCAGCACCGAGACCCAGGGAGTCGGCTACACCTTC. Amino acids: CASTETQGVGYTF.

The chain employs TRBV27 and TRBJ2-1; TRBD1 is a possible D gene (7 bases). There are 17 residues in the CDR3. Trimming took off 3 bases at V and 4 bases at J, with 19 bases between the two ends. CDR1 is MNHEY, CDR2 SMNVEV, per germline (reference sequence). The CDR3, as DNA: TGTGCCAGCAGTTTGTTCGGCGGGACAGAGGTTTACAATGAGCAGTTCTTC. This codes for CASSLFGGTEVYNEQFF.

The chain has TRBV19 and TRBJ2-7; TRBD1 is a possible D gene (6 bases). The V gene lost 10 bases and the J gene lost 2 bases, with 24 bases spanning the gap. The CDR3 is 16 residues long. Germline V CDR1 and CDR2: LNHDA, SQIVND (reference sequence). The CDR3, as DNA: TGTGCCACCTGGTCCCCTACAGGGTATTGGCCCTACGAGCAGTACTTC. As protein: CATWSPTGYWPYEQYF. The full variable domain, completed using reference TRBV19 and TRBJ2-7, is DGGITQSPKYLFRKEGQNVTLSCEQNLNHDAMYWYRQDPGQGLRLIYYSQIVNDFQKGDIAEGYSVSREKKESFPLTVTSAQKNPTAFYLCATWSPTGYWPYEQYFGPGTRLTVT.

On this clone itself: Other nucleotide sequences in the sample specify the same CDR3. The chain employs TRBV29-1 and TRBJ1-2, with D tentatively TRBD1 (5 bases). Deletions cut 5 bases from V and 8 bases from J, with 15 bases between. Germline V gene lookup returns CDR1 SQVTM and CDR2 ANQGSEA. The CDR3 is 12 amino acids. CDR3 in amino acids: CSVTQGGDGYTF. In nucleotides, the CDR3 is TGCAGCGTTACCCAGGGAGGTGACGGCTACACCTTC.

This clone was seen more than once but under ten times. This chain uses TRBV6-1 with TRBJ2-2, with D hard to call. The CDR3 extends over 14 amino acids. The germline gives CDR1 MNHNS, CDR2 SASEGT. V gave up 3 bases and J gave up 1 base, with 6 bases separating them. CDR3 sequence: CASSDWENTGELFF. CDR3 DNA sequence: TGTGCCAGCAGTGACTGGGAGAACACCGGGGAGCTGTTTTTT.

V and J are TRBV10-3 and TRBJ2-6; D is uncertain. Per the germline V gene, CDR1 is ENHRY and CDR2 is SYGVKD. V was pared by 4 bases and J by 0 bases, with 16 bases between. The CDR3 has 18 residues. The CDR3 loop is CAISGKPGSISGANVLTF. The CDR3 nucleotides are TGTGCCATCAGTGGGAAACCCGGCAGCATCTCTGGGGCCAACGTCCTGACTTTC.

V gene TRBV28 combines with J gene TRBJ2-7; D remains ambiguous. The length of the CDR3 is 13 residues. The germline V gene has CDR1 MDHEN and CDR2 SYDVKM. Trimming took 1 base from V and 6 from J, leaving 10 bases between them. The CDR3 sequence: CASSLSGPTEQYF. The CDR3 DNA follows: TGTGCCAGCAGTTTATCTGGGCCCACCGAGCAGTACTTC.

Details on this clone: The same CDR3 also results from other DNA sequences found in this sample. CDR3 residues: CASSEGDTQYF. The CDR3 nucleotides are TGTGCCAGCAGTGAAGGTGATACGCAGTATTTT. The chain uses TRBV2 and TRBJ2-3; no reliable D call. CDR3 length equals 11 residues. V shed 1 base and J shed 6 bases, with 2 bases lying between them. CDR1 is SNHLY, CDR2 FYNNEI, per germline.